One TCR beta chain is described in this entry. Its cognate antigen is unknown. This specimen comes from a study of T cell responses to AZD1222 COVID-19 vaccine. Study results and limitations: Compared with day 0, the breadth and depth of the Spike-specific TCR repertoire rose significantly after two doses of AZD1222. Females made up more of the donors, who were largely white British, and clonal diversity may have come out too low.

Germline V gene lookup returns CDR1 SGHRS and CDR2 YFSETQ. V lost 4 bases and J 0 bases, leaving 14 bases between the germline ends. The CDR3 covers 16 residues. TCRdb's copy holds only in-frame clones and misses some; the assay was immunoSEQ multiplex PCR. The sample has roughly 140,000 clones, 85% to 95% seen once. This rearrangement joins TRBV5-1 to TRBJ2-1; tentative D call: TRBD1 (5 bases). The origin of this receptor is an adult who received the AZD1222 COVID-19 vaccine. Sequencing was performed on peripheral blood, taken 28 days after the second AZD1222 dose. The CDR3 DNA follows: TGCGCCAGCAGCGGACCGGACATTCTCTCCTACAATGAGCAGTTCTTC. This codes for CASSGPDILSYNEQFF.